The entry below gives a single T cell receptor beta chain sequence along with its context. Its antigen remains unknown. The PCR ran on 60 Vbeta and 13 Jbeta primers. This table comes from immunoSEQ multiplex PCR, and its TCRdb copy is limited to in-frame clones, with some not included. The repertoire includes 95,000 to 100,000 clones, 65% to 85% of them detected once, and less than 11% sits in the top ten. Germline V gives CDR1 LNHNV, CDR2 YYDKDF (reference sequence). The CDR3 loop spans 13 amino acids. Between the trimmed V and J ends, which lost 8 bases and 4 bases, there was a span of 14 bases. These data originate in a study of cytomegalovirus exposure and HLA in healthy donors. Study observations and caveats: TRBV6-2, TRBV6-3 and other indistinguishable V segments were excluded. Previous analysis showed most TCR beta V segments were productive about 90% or about 30% of the time.

The sequenced sample consisted of PBMCs. This chain joins TRBV15 and TRBJ1-1, with unresolved D. This clonotype originated in a man over 45 in good health and CMV-seronegative. CDR3 loop: CATSVRGATEAFF. The CDR3 DNA is TGTGCCACCTCCGTCCGGGGTGCCACTGAAGCTTTCTTT. The full variable domain, in which reference TRBV15 and TRBJ1-1 provide the parts outside the CDR3, is DAMVIQNPRYQVTQFGKPVTLSCSQTLNHNVMYWYQQKSSQAPKLLFHYYDKDFNNEADTPDNFQSRRPNTSFCFLDIRSPGLGDTAMYLCATSVRGATEAFFGQGTRLTVV.